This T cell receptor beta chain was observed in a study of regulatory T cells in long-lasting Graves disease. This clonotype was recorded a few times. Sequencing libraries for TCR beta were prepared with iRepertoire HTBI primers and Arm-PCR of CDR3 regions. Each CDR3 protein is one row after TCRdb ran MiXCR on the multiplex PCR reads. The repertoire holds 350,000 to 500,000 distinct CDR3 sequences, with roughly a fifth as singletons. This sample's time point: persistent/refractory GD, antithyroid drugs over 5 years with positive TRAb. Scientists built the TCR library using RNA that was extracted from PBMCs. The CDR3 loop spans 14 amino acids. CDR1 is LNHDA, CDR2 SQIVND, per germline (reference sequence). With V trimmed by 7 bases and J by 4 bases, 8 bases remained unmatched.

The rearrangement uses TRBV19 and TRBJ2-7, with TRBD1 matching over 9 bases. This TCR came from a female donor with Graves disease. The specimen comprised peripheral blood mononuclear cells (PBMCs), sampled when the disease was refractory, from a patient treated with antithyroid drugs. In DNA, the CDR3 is TGTGCCAGTACCCCGGGACAGGGATCTTACGAGCAGTACTTC. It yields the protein CASTPGQGSYEQYF.